The 17 T cell receptor beta chains below were found in one sample sequenced in a study of blood T cell repertoires in COVID-19. Generated by immunoSEQ multiplex PCR, the TCRdb table keeps only in-frame clones and is missing some. Of some 45,000 clones detected, about 85% appear once; the ten largest clones hold 31%. Input material: peripheral blood. All receptors come from an elderly woman with acute or convalescent COVID-19.

The chain employs TRBV5-1 and TRBJ2-7; TRBD1 matches at 10 bases. The V and J ends lost 1 base and 1 base, in that order; junction bases with no gene match: 2. The CDR3 is 15 amino acids. Germline assignment: CDR1 SGHRS and CDR2 YFSETQ. The CDR3 loop is CASSLKGQGSYEQYF. The CDR3 bases are TGCGCCAGCAGCTTGAAGGGACAGGGGTCCTACGAGCAGTACTTC.

The chain uses TRBV5-1 and TRBJ1-2, with TRBD1 identical over 11 bases. The junction had 14 bases not matched to a gene; V was cut back by 8 bases and J by 2 bases. Looked up from germline, CDR1 is SGHRS and CDR2 is YFSETQ. This CDR3 region has 17 residues. The CDR3 nucleotides are TGCGCCAGTCAACCGGGACAGGGGGATAAAAAAAACTATGGCTACACCTTC. It specifies CASQPGQGDKKNYGYTF. Full variable domain (missing parts from reference TRBV5-1 and TRBJ1-2): KAGVTQTPRYLIKTRGQQVTLSCSPISGHRSVSWYQQTPGQGLQFLFEYFSETQRNKGNFPGRFSGRQFSNSRSEMNVSTLELGDSALYLCASQPGQGDKKNYGYTFGSGTRLTVV.

The chain has TRBV3-1 (or the pseudogene TRBV3-2) and TRBJ2-1; 11 bases agree with TRBD2. The trim removed 6 bases at V and 2 bases at J, leaving 3 bases unmatched. Germline assignment: CDR1 LGHDT and CDR2 YNNKEL (reference sequence). The CDR3 totals 15 residues. The CDR3 sequence: CASRGLAEAYNEQFF. Written as DNA, the CDR3 is TGTGCCAGCAGGGGACTAGCGGAAGCCTACAATGAGCAGTTCTTC.

The chain joins TRBV10-3 to TRBJ2-1; 14 positions match TRBD2. V lost 4 bases to trimming and J lost 10 bases; unmatched junction nucleotides: 9. Germline CDR1 ENHRY, CDR2 SYGVKD. The CDR3 runs to 16 residues. In DNA, the CDR3 is TGTGCCATCAGTGGCCAGACTAGCGGGAGGGCCTGGGAGCAGTTCTTC. Amino acid sequence: CAISGQTSGRAWEQFF.

The chain employs TRBV7-2 and TRBJ1-2, with a weak D call TRBD1 (5 bases). This CDR3 spans 14 amino acids. Germline V gene sequence: CDR1 SGHTA, CDR2 FQGNSA. V shed 1 base and J shed 8 bases, with 14 bases lying between them. This CDR3 is CASSLGLQGIGYTF. As DNA, the CDR3 is TGTGCCAGCAGCTTAGGCCTCCAGGGTATCGGCTACACCTTC.

The chain joins TRBV7-7 to TRBJ2-1; D is unresolved. Trimming stripped 6 bases from V and 0 bases from J, with 12 bases between. Germline assignment: CDR1 SSHAT and CDR2 FNYEAQ (reference sequence). The CDR3 loop spans 15 amino acids. The CDR3 DNA follows: TGTGCCAGCAGTCGTCTAGAGAGCTCCTACAATGAGCAGTTCTTC. Translation gives CASSRLESSYNEQFF.

This clone was detected once. The V and J genes are TRBV6-5 and TRBJ2-7, with unresolved D. V lost 6 bases and J lost 6, with 9 bases in between. CDR3 length: 11 residues. CDR1 is MNHEY, CDR2 SVGAGI, per germline. This chain's CDR3 is CASSSLSEQYF. The CDR3 DNA is TGTGCCAGCAGCTCCCTCTCCGAGCAGTACTTC.

V gene TRBV5-1 combines with J gene TRBJ2-1; D is unresolved. V lost 4 bases, J lost 0 bases, and 14 bases lay in between. CDR1 and CDR2 from the germline V gene are SGHRS and YFSETQ. This CDR3 contains 16 residues. The CDR3 is CASSTRQADSYNEQFF. As DNA, the CDR3 is TGCGCCAGCAGCACCCGACAAGCAGACTCCTACAATGAGCAGTTCTTC. Together with reference TRBV5-1 and TRBJ2-1, the CDR3 gives the full variable domain: KAGVTQTPRYLIKTRGQQVTLSCSPISGHRSVSWYQQTPGQGLQFLFEYFSETQRNKGNFPGRFSGRQFSNSRSEMNVSTLELGDSALYLCASSTRQADSYNEQFFGPGTRLTVL.

The CDR3 DNA sequence: TGTGCCAGCAGTTCATCAACAGTCGATTCCTACAATGAGCAGTTCTTC. This gives the protein CASSSSTVDSYNEQFF. The rearrangement uses TRBV28 and TRBJ2-1; D unclear. The CDR3 covers 16 residues. The germline V and J ends were trimmed by 4 bases and 1 base, with 14 bases remaining between them. CDR1 and CDR2 (germline): MDHEN, SYDVKM.

This chain links TRBV5-4 with TRBJ2-1, with D possibly TRBD2 on 5 matching bases. CDR3 length equals 15 residues. Deletions cut 1 base from V and 4 bases from J, with 12 bases between. CDR1 SGHNT and CDR2 YYREEE come from the germline V gene (reference sequence). The CDR3, as DNA: TGTGCCAGCAGCTTGAACGGGGTAACTTACAATGAGCAGTTCTTC. As protein: CASSLNGVTYNEQFF. The full variable domain, completed using reference TRBV5-4 and TRBJ2-1, is ETGVTQSPTHLIKTRGQQVTLRCSSQSGHNTVSWYQQALGQGPQFIFQYYREEENGRGNFPPRFSGLQFPNYSSELNVNALELDDSALYLCASSLNGVTYNEQFFGPGTRLTVL.

The rearrangement joins TRBV5-1 to TRBJ2-7; 7 nucleotides line up with TRBD1. V lost 0 bases to trimming and J lost 0 bases; unmatched junction nucleotides: 12. Germline V lookup: CDR1 SGHRS, CDR2 YFSETQ. The CDR3 is made up of 18 amino acids. CDR3 bases: TGCGCCAGCAGCTTGGCCAAGGGGGCGGGTAGGAGCTCCTACGAGCAGTACTTC. This sequence encodes CASSLAKGAGRSSYEQYF.

The sample holds one count of this clone. This chain joins TRBV14 and TRBJ2-4, with D tentatively TRBD1 (6 bases). Germline CDR1 is SGHDN and CDR2 is FVKESK. Trimming removed 2 bases from V and 6 bases from J, with 14 bases in between. This CDR3 is 15 amino acids long. CDR3 bases: TGTGCCAGCAGCCAACTAGGGGGATCGTCAAACATTCAGTACTTC. It yields the protein CASSQLGGSSNIQYF.

This clone appeared a few times. The gene calls are TRBV7-6 and TRBJ2-3; 7 positions agree with TRBD2. Unmatched junction bases numbered 8, after V lost 2 bases and J lost 0 bases. CDR3 length equals 17 residues. Germline CDR1 reads SGHVS; CDR2 reads FNYEAQ. CDR3 region: CASSLLFGEGSTDTQYF. Here the CDR3 DNA reads TGTGCCAGCAGCTTATTGTTTGGGGAGGGGAGCACAGATACGCAGTATTTT.

This chain links TRBV28 with TRBJ2-1; D possibly corresponds to TRBD2 (6 bases). The CDR3 contains 16 residues. Trimming left V 7 bases short and J 2 bases short, with 18 bases between. Germline CDR1 MDHEN, CDR2 SYDVKM. CDR3 nucleotides: TGTGCCAGCACCCCAGGAGGGAGTTCTCCCTACAATGAGCAGTTCTTC. Its translation: CASTPGGSSPYNEQFF. The variable domain in full, completed from reference TRBV28 and TRBJ2-1, reads DVKVTQSSRYLVKRTGEKVFLECVQDMDHENMFWYRQDPGLGLRLIYFSYDVKMKEKGDIPEGYSVSREKKERFSLILESASTNQTSMYLCASTPGGSSPYNEQFFGPGTRLTVL.

The V call is TRBV3-1 (or the pseudogene TRBV3-2), the J call TRBJ2-1; 11 bases line up with TRBD2. Germline V gene data show CDR1 as LGHDT and CDR2 as YNNKEL (reference sequence). With V trimmed by 0 bases and J by 12 bases, 7 bases remained unmatched. The CDR3 is 15 residues long. CDR3 protein: CASSQDGRLAGMQFF. The CDR3 region has the DNA TGTGCCAGCAGCCAAGATGGAAGACTAGCGGGAATGCAGTTCTTC.

This chain joins TRBV5-4 and TRBJ2-5; tentatively, D is TRBD1 (5 bases). The CDR3 is 15 residues long. Trimming removed 1 base from V and 4 bases from J, with 14 bases in between. Germline CDR1 is SGHNT and CDR2 is YYREEE (reference sequence). The CDR3 region is CASSLPGRQTETQYF. CDR3 nucleotides: TGTGCCAGCAGCTTGCCAGGGCGACAAACAGAGACCCAGTACTTC.

The chain uses TRBV5-5 and TRBJ1-1; D perhaps matches TRBD1 (5 bases). The CDR3 is 14 residues long. Germline CDR1 SGHKS, CDR2 YYEKEE (reference sequence). The V end was cut by 3 bases, the J end by 1 base, with 10 bases between. The CDR3 region has the DNA TGTGCCAGCAGCTCCGGGGGGGAGAACACTGAAGCTTTCTTT. This codes for CASSSGGENTEAFF.